This T cell receptor beta chain stems from a study of shared clonotypes between healthy human individuals. The CDR3 has 13 residues. V lost 4 bases to trimming and J lost 9 bases, with 13 bases between them. Per the germline V gene, CDR1 is LGHNA and CDR2 is YSLEER. Repertoires were generated with immunoSEQ multiplex PCR, while TCRdb's copy carries only in-frame clones and drops some. The table lists over a million clones, roughly 96% of them singletons, with roughly 1.1% in the top ten. Sequencing input: naive CD4+ T cells sorted from blood. Described subset: CD45RA+ positively selected. The receptor's source is a man aged 30 to 45 in good health. The chain is built from TRBV4-3 and TRBJ2-1; D remains ambiguous. The CDR3 coding sequence is TGCGCCAGCAGCCGAGTACTCGCAGGTGAGCAGTTCTTC. Translated: CASSRVLAGEQFF.